This T cell receptor beta chain originates from a study of cytomegalovirus exposure and HLA in healthy donors (dated by TCRdb to between 2016 and 2019). About the investigation overall: An earlier analysis of some 550 of the donors reported about 250 Gb of sequence data and around 110 million unique TCR beta sequences from around 200 million T cells. An earlier analysis of several hundred of the donors applied high-throughput TCR beta sequencing to assess whether each TCR beta V gene segment acted as functional or pseudogenic. Around 320 gigabases of sequencing data and 80 million or so unique TCR sequences were included in an early release covering 550 to 650 HLA-typed donors. Among the approximately 400 genotyped donors, roughly 80% belonged to the genetic ancestry cluster associated with self-reported Caucasian donors. Both class I and class II loci were covered by HLA typing, at four-digit resolution. Genome-wide SNP genotypes for about 65% of the roughly 670 donors were used in a later genetic analysis, which treated that subset as a discovery cohort. In the later analysis, no new phenotypic data were used to find candidate immune exposures; instead, reliance was placed on TCR beta sequences and their occurrence across donors. Typing coverage varied by locus: about 620-630 donors for A, B, C, DRB1 and DQB1; around 560 for DQA1; some 610 for DPA1; roughly 450 for DPB1. A separate validation cohort of 100 to 150 different subjects was used in addition to the 666-subject first cohort. The study combined high-throughput TCR immunosequencing, statistical association of individual TCRs with disease status, and machine learning to predict cytomegalovirus infection status. Using immunosequencing, the study profiled T cell repertoires from 500 to 800 subjects and related those repertoires to cytomegalovirus serostatus. Every discovery cohort repertoire had been produced on one sequencing platform. Across 398 genotyped donors of the cohort, an average of approximately 240,000 unique TCR beta nucleotide sequences per donor were sequenced, and roughly 20% of those sequences were non-productive. Donor age, sex, ethnicity and CMV serostatus were collected together with the repertoire data. A later analysis re-analyzed previously published TCR beta repertoires from roughly 630 donors and added high-resolution HLA genotyping to study TCR occurrence patterns. Roughly 5 DR-DQ haplotypes were handled as single units for association and clustering, since linkage in the cohort was strong. The study aimed to test whether signatures of past pathogen exposure could be identified by cataloging public T cell receptors. Points the paper makes about the study in general: The authors suggested that the approach could potentially be generalized to other disease states and immunological phenotypes. In this cohort, only TCR beta chains were sequenced, and detectable features were limited by the absence of alpha or paired-chain data. The only immune exposure information available for the cohort was CMV serostatus. Because the 87-base-pair reads could not distinguish some IMGT-functional V segments, including TRBV6-2 and TRBV6-3, those segments were excluded. The classifier was reported to diagnose cytomegalovirus status with high specificity and sensitivity in both the original and validation cohorts. Because HLA typing was missing for some donors at each locus, association tests included only the typed subset. According to a later genetic analysis, donors in an Asian-associated ancestry cluster had fewer N-insertions in productive TCRs than the approximately 670-donor mean. A later analysis associated 16,951 TCR beta sequences with specific HLA alleles at a false discovery rate of 0.05. Linkage disequilibrium might explain the correlated functional status among segregating V segments, but an unknown experimental factor could not be excluded. A later analysis found that TCR association rates varied across HLA loci, with DRB1 alleles showing the most associated TCRs and HLA-C alleles the fewest. An earlier analysis of around 600 of the donors showed that most TCR beta V segments appeared in productive rearrangements either about 87% or about 30% of the time, which broadly matched IMGT annotations. A total of 164 TCR beta chains were listed by the study as associated with cytomegalovirus. While some public TCRs were present in many individuals, most TCR sequences turned up only very rarely across donors. Several of the top co-occurrence clusters appeared to be linked to parvovirus B19, influenza, CMV and Epstein-Barr virus, according to a later analysis. Roughly uniform sequencing depth across donors was assumed in presence/absence analyses, although this assumption may not hold. A cluster of highly shared sequence variants was judged likely to represent a technical artifact of the sequencing pipeline. Roughly 15 rarely observed V segments, including chromosome 9 orphons, were excluded from the earlier analysis of a few hundred of the donors because counts were too low. In a later genetic analysis, a missense DCLRE1C variant was associated with V-gene and J-gene trimming of TCR beta chains, and the association was replicated in an independent cohort. In vitro tests confirmed that a few of the cytomegalovirus-associated TCR beta chains recognize cytomegalovirus antigens. Most CMV-associated TCR beta chains appeared to be HLA-restricted in a later analysis, and the HLA associations seemed to be driven largely by CMV exposure. When HLA alleles, especially DR and DQ, strongly co-occurred, attributing TCR associations to individual alleles was difficult. A later analysis found that HLA-associated TCR beta chains were more clonally expanded and had lower generation probabilities than equally common non-associated chains. A further reported finding was that TCR beta sequences accurately predicted the HLA-A and HLA-B alleles for most subjects in the first cohort.

As to this clone: The antigen this receptor binds is unknown. It has no much larger one-base neighbor in the sample; base qualities were not kept.

V and J are truncated by 0 bases and 5 bases respectively, leaving an intervening sequence of 17 bases. The CDR3 spans 17 residues, from the cysteine through the phenylalanine. The read is trimmed to its CDR3 DNA, 51 bases read in frame from base 1. CDR1 is given as SGHNT and CDR2 as YENEEA, both from the germline V gene. Library prep was done by the immunoSEQ multiplex PCR assay. The multiplex PCR relied on a mix of 60 forward primers for TCR Vbeta segments and 13 reverse primers for TCR Jbeta segments. A multiplex PCR assay on genomic DNA amplified the CDR3 region of rearranged TCR beta genes. Amplified TCR beta libraries were sequenced as 87-base-pair reads on the Illumina HiSeq System. The authors processed their data as follows. A later analysis counted tens of millions of unique TCR beta chains across the 650 to 800 repertoires, and roughly 9.9 million of these chains were shared by at least two donors. To remove PCR and sequencing errors, raw reads were error-corrected and collapsed into unique sequences using a nearest-neighbor algorithm that merged closely related sequences. Alignment of CDR3 sequences to IMGT reference sequences was used to assign V, D and J gene segments. For a sequence to be retained, a match of at least six nucleotides to both a V gene segment and a J gene segment was required. Rearrangements were called productive when the CDR3 lacked stop codons and stayed in frame with V and J; all others were non-productive. CDR3 was defined according to IMGT convention as the region running from the second conserved V-encoded cysteine to the conserved J-encoded phenylalanine. The earlier analysis of approximately 590 of the donors excluded any sequence lacking an unambiguous match to a single V gene segment. In an earlier analysis of roughly 600 of the donors, a V segment was called functional when productive rearrangements were above 56.7%, and segregating when the standard deviation between donors exceeded 5%. To diagnose cytomegalovirus status from the catalog of TCR beta chain sequences, a statistical classification framework was built. In a later analysis, TCR nucleotide sequences were compared against IMGT/GENE-DB human TR gene sequences so that V and J genes could be assigned. Using the TCRdist pipeline, a later analysis assigned CDR3 sequences along with most-parsimonious VDJ recombination scenarios. A later analysis defined each TCR beta chain by its CDR3 amino acid sequence plus V-gene family, and excluded reads lacking a unique V-gene family. A later analysis removed 550 to 700 highly shared, low-generation-probability nucleotide sequences to deal with suspected cross-contamination and a sequencing artifact. For each public chain, a later analysis derived a clonal expansion index from normalized ranks of inferred template counts within each repertoire. In a later analysis, generation probabilities were computed with a VDJ recombination model fitted to out-of-frame rearrangements, and the resulting probabilities were checked against IGoR. In a later analysis, hypergeometric tests were used to score TCR-TCR, TCR-HLA and TCR-CMV co-occurrence, with a repertoire-size bias correction applied to TCR pairs. False discovery rates were estimated in a later analysis by permuting HLA or CMV assignments 20 times. In a later analysis, co-occurring TCRs were grouped using DBSCAN, and TCRdist sequence similarity was added for clustering within HLA-allele-positive subsets. Repertoires with fewer than 30,000 or more than 120,000 public chains were left out of co-occurrence clustering, as were about 5 repertoires with anomalous nucleotide sharing. TCRdb carries this immuneACCESS record with in-frame sequences only. Its versions omit some clonotypes, under half of them owing to an unresolved V gene in the studies checked, with the rest unexplained. Clone size and V and J calls were adopted from that table, with D and trimming inferred from the DNA. Present in this sample are around 130,000 clones, over 70% of which were seen just once. The top ten constitute around 2% of the sample.

The cohort was made up of 650 to 700 healthy bone marrow donors. At the time of sampling, every cohort member was nominally healthy, though immune exposures that went unrecorded were likely present. The donor was CMV seronegative and was included in the group of 352 seronegative cohort members. Every donor gave a peripheral blood sample, and the peripheral blood mononuclear cells from that sample were used for TCR beta sequencing. The Qiagen DNeasy Blood Extraction Kit was used to extract genomic DNA from the blood cell samples. This TCR came from a woman aged 40 to 50 in good health and CMV-seronegative. The sequenced material came from PBMCs. This receptor chain uses TRBV11-3 and TRBJ2-1, with a weak D call of TRBD2 (7 bases match). The CDR3 region: CASSLDLGGGSHNEQFF. The bases read TGTGCCAGCAGCTTAGATTTGGGAGGGGGGAGCCACAATGAGCAGTTCTTC.